The 7 T cell receptor beta chains below come from one sample, sequenced in a study of cytomegalovirus exposure and HLA in healthy donors. The PCR made use of 60 Vbeta and 13 Jbeta primers. Clones were sequenced by immunoSEQ multiplex PCR, and TCRdb holds only the in-frame ones, with some missing. This sample yields under 55,000 clones, of which over 60% are seen a single time; approximately 3.2% belongs to the top ten. The sequenced sample was PBMCs. These receptor sequences come from a woman in her twenties or thirties in good health and CMV-seronegative.

The rearrangement uses TRBV4-1 and TRBJ2-7; TRBD1 matches 7 bases. The CDR3 consists of 15 residues. Germline values: CDR1 MGHRA, CDR2 YSYEKL. The J segment lost 3 bases and the V segment lost 0 bases, leaving 5 bases of the junction unmatched. The CDR3 protein is CASSQERQGVYEQYF. CDR3 DNA sequence: TGCGCCAGCAGCCAAGAGAGACAGGGTGTCTACGAGCAGTACTTC.

Here the CDR3 reads CASSRGYQETQYF. In DNA, the CDR3 is TGTGCCAGCAGTCGGGGGTATCAAGAGACCCAGTACTTC. The rearrangement links TRBV6-1 to TRBJ2-5; a possible D gene is TRBD2 (6 bases). Germline V lookup: CDR1 MNHNS, CDR2 SASEGT. Trimming shortened V by 5 bases and J by 2 bases, and 9 bases separated the two germline ends. This CDR3 has 13 amino acids.

V and J are TRBV9 and TRBJ2-3, with 8 positions matching TRBD2. The trim removed 7 bases at V and 6 bases at J, leaving 7 bases unmatched. The CDR3 consists of 13 residues. Germline assignment: CDR1 SGDLS and CDR2 YYNGEE. The CDR3 is CASGRGLADTQYF. DNA for the CDR3: TGTGCCAGCGGAAGAGGACTAGCCGATACGCAGTATTTT. Drawing the rest from reference TRBV9 and TRBJ2-3, the complete variable domain is DSGVTQTPKHLITATGQRVTLRCSPRSGDLSVYWYQQSLDQGLQFLIQYYNGEERAKGNILERFSAQQFPDLHSELNLSSLELGDSALYFCASGRGLADTQYFGPGTRLTVL.

The chain has TRBV2 and TRBJ2-7; D might be TRBD2 (6 bases). Germline-derived CDR1 and CDR2 are SNHLY and FYNNEI. CDR3 length: 14 residues. V was clipped by 1 base and J by 8 bases, with 15 bases between them. The CDR3: CASSEVVAGGKQYF. CDR3 nucleotide sequence: TGTGCCAGCAGTGAAGTCGTGGCAGGCGGGAAGCAGTACTTC.

This chain uses TRBV15 with TRBJ2-1; perhaps TRBD1 as D (6 bases). The V gene's germline CDR1 is LNHNV and CDR2 YYDKDF (reference sequence). The CDR3 consists of 15 residues. V lost 3 bases, J lost 4 bases, and 13 bases lay in between. CDR3 residues: CATSRRTVDYNEQFF. The CDR3 DNA is TGTGCCACCAGCAGGCGGACAGTCGATTACAATGAGCAGTTCTTC.

V and J are TRBV29-1 and TRBJ2-3; TRBD2 agrees at 9 bases. From germline, CDR1 is SQVTM and CDR2 ANQGSEA. V gave up 4 bases and J gave up 6 bases; unmatched junction bases: 17. This CDR3 spans 17 amino acids. Here the CDR3 reads CSVAGASGTSRRDTQYF. The DNA for the CDR3 is TGCAGCGTTGCGGGGGCCTCCGGGACTAGCCGTAGGGATACGCAGTATTTT.

The V and J genes are TRBV7-2 and TRBJ1-4; D is undetermined. V was shortened by 0 bases and J by 4 bases, with 9 bases between the two germline ends. The CDR3 has 15 amino acids. Looked up from germline, CDR1 is SGHTA and CDR2 is FQGNSA. This CDR3 reads CASSLAAGFNEKLFF. CDR3 nucleotide sequence: TGTGCCAGCAGCTTAGCCGCGGGCTTTAATGAAAAACTGTTTTTT.